The 25 T cell receptor beta chains in this list originate from one sample, sequenced in a study of shared clonotypes between healthy human individuals. Measured with immunoSEQ multiplex PCR; TCRdb has only the in-frame clones, and not every one. The sample has roughly 2 million clones, more than 90% seen once. Sequencing input: naive CD4+ T cells sorted from blood. As to subset: CD45RA+ positively selected. These receptors all stem from a young man in good health.

The chain joins TRBV7-2 to TRBJ2-1; 10 positions match TRBD2. V lost 3 bases and J lost 9; bases outside the gene matches: 11. Germline loops: CDR1 SGHTA, CDR2 FQGNSA. The CDR3 runs 16 residues. In DNA form, the CDR3 reads TGTGCCAGCAGCTTTTTTTCGACTAGCGGGCCTCCTGAGCAGTTCTTC. Translation gives CASSFFSTSGPPEQFF.

The rearrangement links TRBV10-3 to TRBJ1-6; D may be TRBD1 (5 bases). Germline lookup yields CDR1 ENHRY and CDR2 SYGVKD. V was shortened by 6 bases and J by 7 bases, with 13 bases between the two germline ends. The CDR3 loop spans 14 amino acids. In nucleotides, the CDR3 is TGTGCCATCAGCCCGGGACGGGAGAATTCACCCCTCCACTTT. It is translated as CAISPGRENSPLHF.

The chain recombines TRBV19 with TRBJ2-2, with 10 bases that match TRBD1. CDR3 length: 15 amino acids. The trim removed 4 bases at V and 5 bases at J, leaving 4 bases unmatched. Germline values: CDR1 LNHDA, CDR2 SQIVND (reference sequence). CDR3 region: CASSTTGGGTGELFF. CDR3 nucleotide sequence: TGTGCCAGTAGTACGACAGGGGGCGGAACCGGGGAGCTGTTTTTT.

The V call is TRBV4-3, the J call TRBJ2-7; D may be TRBD1 or TRBD2 (6 bases each). The CDR3 contains 15 residues. Germline-derived CDR1 and CDR2 are LGHNA and YSLEER. Trimming removed 2 bases from V and 3 bases from J, with 14 bases in between. CDR3 amino acids: CASSQYWRGDYEQYF. The CDR3 nucleotides are TGCGCCAGCAGCCAATACTGGAGGGGGGACTACGAGCAGTACTTC.

The gene calls are TRBV2 and TRBJ1-3; tentatively, D is TRBD1 (5 bases). This CDR3 contains 15 residues. CDR1 and CDR2 from the germline V gene are SNHLY and FYNNEI. V lost 4 bases and J lost 0, with 10 bases in between. Written as DNA, the CDR3 is TGTGCCAGCAGTGTCAGACAGCTCTCTGGAAACACCATATATTTT. It translates to CASSVRQLSGNTIYF.

This chain links TRBV2 with TRBJ1-5; TRBD1 matches at 7 bases. CDR1 and CDR2 (germline): SNHLY, FYNNEI. This CDR3 spans 15 amino acids. J gave up 6 bases and V 6 bases, and 11 bases lay outside the gene matches. The CDR3 sequence is CASRTGTVSSQPQHF. DNA for the CDR3: TGTGCCAGCAGGACCGGGACAGTCTCAAGTCAGCCCCAGCATTTT.

This chain links TRBV28 with TRBJ2-7; D is uncertain. In germline, CDR1 is MDHEN, CDR2 SYDVKM. Trimming left V 7 bases short and J 7 bases short, with 14 bases between. This CDR3 has 12 amino acids. This CDR3 is CASNKRLREQYF. Here the CDR3 DNA reads TGTGCCAGCAATAAGCGACTCCGGGAGCAGTACTTC.

J is TRBJ2-4 and V is TRBV2; 7 nucleotides agree with TRBD2. This CDR3 contains 15 residues. Looked up from germline, CDR1 is SNHLY and CDR2 is FYNNEI. V was clipped by 2 bases and J by 6 bases; unmatched bases: 7. Written as DNA, the CDR3 is TGTGCCAGCAGTGAAAGGTCTAGCGGACTAAACATTCAGTACTTC. It encodes CASSERSSGLNIQYF.

The V call is TRBV30, the J call TRBJ1-2; the D gene is possibly TRBD1 (6 bases). Trimming cost V 3 bases and J 5 bases, with 19 bases left between them. Germline V gene sequence: CDR1 GTSNPN, CDR2 SVGIG (reference sequence). This CDR3 comprises 15 residues. CDR3 DNA: TGTGCCTGGAGCACACGGGGGCAGGGGCTATATGGCTACACCTTC. Residues: CAWSTRGQGLYGYTF. The full variable domain, with the rest looked up from reference TRBV30 and TRBJ1-2, is SQTIHQWPATLVQPVGSPLSLECTVEGTSNPNLYWYRQAAGRGLQLLFYSVGIGQISSEVPQNLSASRPQDRQFILSSKKLLLSDSGFYLCAWSTRGQGLYGYTFGSGTRLTVV.

CDR3 nucleotides: TGTGCCAGCCGCACAGGGGGTTCCTACGAGCAGTACTTC. As protein: CASRTGGSYEQYF. This rearrangement joins TRBV11-2 to TRBJ2-7, with 8 bases lining up with TRBD1. This CDR3 comprises 13 residues. V trimming: 8 bases; J trimming: 1 base; junction bases outside the gene matches: 4. The germline V gene encodes CDR1 SGHAT and CDR2 FQNNGV.

The rearrangement uses TRBV6-1 and TRBJ2-5; D ambiguous. This CDR3 is 16 amino acids long. V shed 2 bases and J shed 1 base, with 14 bases lying between them. Germline assignment: CDR1 MNHNS and CDR2 SASEGT. CDR3 sequence reads: CASSEYPSGAQETQYF. DNA for the CDR3: TGTGCCAGCAGTGAATACCCGAGTGGAGCCCAAGAGACCCAGTACTTC.

V gene TRBV7-8 combines with J gene TRBJ1-2; D may be TRBD1 (5 bases). Germline CDR1 SGHVS, CDR2 FQNEAQ. The V and J ends lost 1 base and 3 bases respectively, with 12 bases between them. The CDR3 totals 15 residues. DNA for the CDR3: TGTGCCAGCAGCTTAGTCGAACGCAGGGACTATGGCTACACCTTC. Residues: CASSLVERRDYGYTF. The whole variable domain, remainder taken from reference TRBV7-8 and TRBJ1-2, is GAGVSQSPRYKVAKRGQDVALRCDPISGHVSLFWYQQALGQGPEFLTYFQNEAQLDKSGLPSDRFFAERPEGSVSTLKIQRTQQEDSAVYLCASSLVERRDYGYTFGSGTRLTVV.

This clone is a singleton in its sample. J is TRBJ1-1 and V is TRBV6-5; 9 nucleotides align to TRBD1. The CDR3 runs 11 residues. CDR1 is MNHEY, CDR2 SVGAGI, per germline. The J segment lost 9 bases and the V segment lost 5 bases, leaving 1 base of the junction unmatched. The CDR3 region is CASSGQGQAFF. CDR3 coding DNA: TGTGCCAGCAGTGGACAGGGGCAAGCTTTCTTT.

The V and J genes are TRBV5-1 and TRBJ2-7, with TRBD1 identical over 7 bases. The CDR3 consists of 15 residues. CDR1 is SGHRS and CDR2 is YFSETQ in the germline V gene. Trimming took 4 bases from V and 1 from J; bases not matched to a gene: 8. CDR3 bases: TGCGCCAGCAGCCCCAACCGGGACAGATCCTACGAGCAGTACTTC. Translating it yields CASSPNRDRSYEQYF.

The J gene is TRBJ2-7, the V gene TRBV2; TRBD2 matches 8 bases. This CDR3 comprises 16 residues. V trimming: 1 base; J trimming: 3 bases; junction bases outside the gene matches: 8. Germline V gene lookup returns CDR1 SNHLY and CDR2 FYNNEI. The chain's CDR3 is CASSEGGRGARYEQYF. CDR3 nucleotides: TGTGCCAGCAGTGAAGGCGGGCGGGGGGCCCGCTACGAGCAGTACTTC.

This chain links TRBV4-3 with TRBJ1-1; 9 bases match TRBD1. The V segment lost 0 bases and the J segment 4 bases; nucleotides outside the gene matches: 9. The length of the CDR3 is 17 residues. Germline values: CDR1 LGHNA, CDR2 YSLEER. The CDR3 coding sequence is TGCGCCAGCAGCCAAGAGGGGGGACAGGGTAGATTCACTGAAGCTTTCTTT. Its translation is CASSQEGGQGRFTEAFF.

The V and J genes are TRBV10-1 and TRBJ2-6; D is perhaps TRBD2 (7 bases). V lost 3 bases and J 3 bases, leaving 12 bases between the germline ends. From germline, CDR1 is WNHNN and CDR2 SYGVQD (reference sequence). The CDR3 loop spans 16 amino acids. CDR3 residues: CASSDGGRNGANVLTF. DNA for the CDR3: TGCGCCAGCAGTGACGGGGGGCGCAATGGGGCCAACGTCCTGACTTTC.

The J gene is TRBJ2-2, the V gene TRBV9, with 7 bases identical to TRBD1. The V gene's germline CDR1 is SGDLS and CDR2 YYNGEE. The trim removed 4 bases at V and 2 bases at J, leaving 8 bases unmatched. The CDR3 covers 16 residues. The CDR3 bases are TGTGCCAGCAGCTCACGGACAGGAGTTAACACCGGGGAGCTGTTTTTT. It codes for CASSSRTGVNTGELFF.

The genes are TRBV6-5 and TRBJ1-1, with no clear D. Trimming stripped 7 bases from V and 1 base from J, with 10 bases between. This CDR3 has 13 residues. In germline, CDR1 is MNHEY, CDR2 SVGAGI. The CDR3 DNA follows: TGTGCCAGCACGAGGGAAACGAACACTGAAGCTTTCTTT. This encodes CASTRETNTEAFF.

The chain recombines TRBV28 with TRBJ2-2; D is possibly TRBD1 or TRBD2 (7 bases each). Trimming pared 4 bases from V and 0 bases from J, leaving 15 bases between. CDR3 size: 17 residues. Germline V gene data show CDR1 as MDHEN and CDR2 as SYDVKM. In DNA, the CDR3 is TGTGCCAGCAGTTACGGGAGGACAGGTTCGAACACCGGGGAGCTGTTTTTT. Its protein is CASSYGRTGSNTGELFF. Using reference TRBV28 and TRBJ2-2 for the parts outside the CDR3, the full variable domain is DVKVTQSSRYLVKRTGEKVFLECVQDMDHENMFWYRQDPGLGLRLIYFSYDVKMKEKGDIPEGYSVSREKKERFSLILESASTNQTSMYLCASSYGRTGSNTGELFFGEGSRLTVL.

The chain is built from TRBV5-5 and TRBJ2-7; D uncertain. The CDR3 loop spans 12 amino acids. Per germline, CDR1 SGHKS and CDR2 YYEKEE (reference sequence). V was pared by 4 bases and J by 2 bases, with 7 bases between. CDR3 nucleotide sequence: TGTGCCAGCAGCAGGAGCACCTACGAGCAGTACTTC. It yields the protein CASSRSTYEQYF.

The chain has TRBV15 and TRBJ1-5; possible D gene TRBD1, 6 bases. Germline CDR1 and CDR2: LNHNV and YYDKDF (reference sequence). The CDR3 is made up of 14 amino acids. V gave up 4 bases and J gave up 5 bases, with 12 bases separating them. CDR3 bases: TGTGCCACCAGCACCACAGGGAGGGATCAGCCCCAGCATTTT. Translation: CATSTTGRDQPQHF.

The gene calls are TRBV6-5 and TRBJ1-1, with D unresolved. CDR3 length: 14 amino acids. Germline lookup yields CDR1 MNHEY and CDR2 SVGAGI. V was clipped by 5 bases and J by 13 bases, with 23 bases between them. CDR3 DNA: TGTGCCAGCAGTACACCCGGTCCCCCGAGGTTAGATTTCTTT. Its protein product is CASSTPGPPRLDFF.

The chain employs TRBV18 and TRBJ2-5, with TRBD2 matching 8 bases. This CDR3 contains 17 residues. Germline CDR1 KGHSH, CDR2 LQKENI. V was clipped by 1 base and J by 5 bases; unmatched bases: 12. The CDR3 is CASSPLLAAQGWETQYF. The CDR3, as DNA: TGTGCCAGCTCACCACTACTAGCGGCACAAGGGTGGGAGACCCAGTACTTC.

The CDR3 coding sequence is TGTGCCAGCAAGCTGACTAGTTCGGGAGAGCAGTACTTC. It yields the protein CASKLTSSGEQYF. The chain carries TRBV6-5 and TRBJ2-7; D might be TRBD2 (6 bases). CDR1 and CDR2 (germline): MNHEY, SVGAGI. V was shortened by 7 bases and J by 7 bases, with 17 bases between the two germline ends. The CDR3 is 13 residues long.